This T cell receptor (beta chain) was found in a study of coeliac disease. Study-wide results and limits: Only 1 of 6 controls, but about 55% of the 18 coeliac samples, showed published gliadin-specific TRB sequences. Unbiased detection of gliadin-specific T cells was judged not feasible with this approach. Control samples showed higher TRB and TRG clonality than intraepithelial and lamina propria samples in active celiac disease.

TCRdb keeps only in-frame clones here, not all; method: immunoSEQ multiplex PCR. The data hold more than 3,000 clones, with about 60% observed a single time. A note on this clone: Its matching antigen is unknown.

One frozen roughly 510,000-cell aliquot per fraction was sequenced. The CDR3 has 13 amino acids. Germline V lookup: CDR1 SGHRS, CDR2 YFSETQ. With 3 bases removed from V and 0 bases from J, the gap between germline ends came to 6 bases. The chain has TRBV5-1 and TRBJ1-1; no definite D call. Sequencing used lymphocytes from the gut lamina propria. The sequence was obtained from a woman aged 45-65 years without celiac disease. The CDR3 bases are TGCGCCAGCAGCTCTAACCTGAACACTGAAGCTTTCTTT. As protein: CASSSNLNTEAFF.